The next 5 T cell receptor beta chains were all read from a single sample in a study of beta chain features in type 1 diabetes. Study-wide results and limits: Shorter TCRB CDR3s, moderately but significantly so, marked every one of the four CD4+ subsets in Type 1 diabetes patients.

Sequenced material consisted of expressed TCRB transcripts (all of the isolated RNA was reverse transcribed). Sequenced by immunoSEQ multiplex PCR; TCRdb stores in-frame clones only, minus some. Of 600,000 or so clones listed, over 10% are singletons. Their recognized antigens are unknown. Sequenced: naive CD4+ T cells from blood. The receptors were sampled from a young man with type 1 diabetes.

This clone was found a few times. V usage is TRBV5-1 and J usage is TRBJ2-7; D is perhaps TRBD1 (6 bases). The CDR3 loop spans 16 amino acids. Germline V gene data show CDR1 as SGHRS and CDR2 as YFSETQ. With 3 bases removed from V and 2 bases from J, the gap between germline ends came to 18 bases. CDR3 nucleotide sequence: TGCGCCAGCAGCTCAGGACAGATGCAGTTTACCTACGAGCAGTACTTC. This gives the protein CASSSGQMQFTYEQYF.

This clone has only a few counts. The V call is TRBV29-1, the J call TRBJ2-3; tentative D call: TRBD2 (5 bases). CDR1 is SQVTM and CDR2 is ANQGSEA in the germline V gene. Trimming removed 4 bases from V and 0 bases from J, with 11 bases in between. The CDR3 loop spans 14 amino acids. The chain's CDR3 is CSVGDTRSTDTQYF. In DNA form, the CDR3 reads TGCAGCGTTGGAGATACTAGGAGCACAGATACGCAGTATTTT.

This clone was counted only a few times. The V and J genes are TRBV28 and TRBJ2-2; a weak D match, TRBD1 (5 bases). CDR1 MDHEN and CDR2 SYDVKM come from the germline V gene. V was clipped by 10 bases and J by 3 bases, with 9 bases between them. The CDR3 is 12 residues long. The CDR3 sequence is CATDRHTGELFF. In nucleotides, the CDR3 is TGTGCCACCGACAGACACACCGGGGAGCTGTTTTTT.

This clone was seen more than once but under ten times. This chain connects TRBV21-1 to TRBJ1-2; the table's D call, TRBD1, has no DNA check behind it. TRBV21-1 is annotated as a pseudogene. The CDR3 has 14 residues. The CDR3 loop reads CASSKTTGPYGYTF. In DNA, the CDR3 is TGTGCCAGCAGCAAAACAACAGGTCCCTATGGCTACACCTTC.

The chain is built from TRBV10-3 and TRBJ1-4, with no clear D. CDR1 and CDR2 from the germline V gene are ENHRY and SYGVKD. This CDR3 spans 16 amino acids. V gave up 0 bases and J gave up 0 bases, with 8 bases separating them. The CDR3: CAISESGRSTNEKLFF. CDR3 bases: TGTGCCATCAGTGAGTCGGGGAGGTCAACTAATGAAAAACTGTTTTTT.